The sequence of this T cell receptor beta chain was determined in a study of blood T cell repertoires in COVID-19. This CDR3 comprises 15 residues. Deletions cut 1 base from V and 2 bases from J, with 11 bases between. The germline V gene has CDR1 SEHNR and CDR2 FQNEAQ (reference sequence). Produced via immunoSEQ multiplex PCR; TCRdb's table is partial and in-frame only. The table has some 60,000 clones, roughly 86% seen once. This sequence joins TRBV7-9 and TRBJ2-5, with a weak D call TRBD2 (6 bases). The specimen sequenced was peripheral blood. The clonotype originates from a man aged 65 to 79 with acute or convalescent COVID-19. For the CDR3, the DNA is TGTGCCAGCAGCTTAGTAAGGGGACTTCAAGAGACCCAGTACTTC. Encoded protein: CASSLVRGLQETQYF.